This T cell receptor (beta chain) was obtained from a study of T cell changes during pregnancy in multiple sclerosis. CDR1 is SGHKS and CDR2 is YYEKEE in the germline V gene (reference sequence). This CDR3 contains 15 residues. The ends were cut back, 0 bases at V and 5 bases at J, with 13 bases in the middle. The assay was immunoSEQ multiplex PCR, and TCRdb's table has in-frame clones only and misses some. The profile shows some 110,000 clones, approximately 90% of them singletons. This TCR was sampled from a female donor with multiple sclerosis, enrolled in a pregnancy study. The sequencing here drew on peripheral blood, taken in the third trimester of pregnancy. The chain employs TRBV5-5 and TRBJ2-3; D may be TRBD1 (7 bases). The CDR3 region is CASSLEQGRKDTQYF. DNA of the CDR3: TGTGCCAGCAGCTTGGAACAGGGGAGGAAAGATACGCAGTATTTT.